These 26 T cell receptor beta chains were all obtained from the same sample, sequenced in a study of T cells in localized non-small cell lung cancer. The protocol was immunoSEQ multiplex PCR, while the TCRdb copy is restricted to in-frame clones and leaves out a portion. Of approximately 35,000 clones in the sample, 91% were seen once. This material consisted of PBMCs, taken before any cancer treatment. The source is a man aged 40 to 70 with stage II lung adenocarcinoma.

The chain couples TRBV2 to TRBJ1-1; D is unresolved. The V end was cut by 6 bases, the J end by 1 base, with 3 bases between. Per the germline V gene, CDR1 is SNHLY and CDR2 is FYNNEI. CDR3 size: 11 residues. The CDR3: CASRENTEAFF. For the CDR3, the DNA is TGTGCCAGCAGGGAGAACACTGAAGCTTTCTTT.

The V gene is TRBV28, the J gene TRBJ1-3, with unresolved D. Germline-derived CDR1 and CDR2 are MDHEN and SYDVKM. The CDR3 runs 16 residues. The V end was cut by 1 base, the J end by 0 bases, with 10 bases between. The CDR3 region is CASSLFSLSSGNTIYF. The CDR3 DNA follows: TGTGCCAGCAGTTTATTTAGCCTATCCTCTGGAAACACCATATATTTT.

This clone was seen once. This chain uses TRBV7-2 with TRBJ1-3; 9 bases are shared with TRBD1. The junction had 12 bases not matched to a gene; V was cut back by 5 bases and J by 4 bases. The CDR3 runs 17 residues. Germline V gene lookup returns CDR1 SGHTA and CDR2 FQGNSA. CDR3 nucleotides: TGTGCCAGCAGCCCCCAGGGGTGGGACAGGGACGGAAACACCATATATTTT. This gives the protein CASSPQGWDRDGNTIYF.

The V gene is TRBV28, the J gene TRBJ2-7; 7 bases are shared with TRBD1. This CDR3 spans 14 amino acids. Germline trimming cut 5 bases from V and 3 bases from J; bases unmatched to any gene: 7. The V gene's germline CDR1 is MDHEN and CDR2 SYDVKM. The CDR3 DNA sequence: TGTGCCAGCAGTCCTACAGGGGACGTCTACGAGCAGTACTTC. Protein sequence: CASSPTGDVYEQYF.

The rearrangement links TRBV6-1 to TRBJ1-2; 9 nucleotides match TRBD1. This CDR3 contains 14 residues. Germline V lookup: CDR1 MNHNS, CDR2 SASEGT. The junction had 14 bases not matched to a gene; V was cut back by 11 bases and J by 7 bases. For the CDR3, the DNA is TGTGCCGGTCGTACCGGGACAGGGAATGGTGGCTACACCTTC. It specifies CAGRTGTGNGGYTF.

The chain couples TRBV29-1 to TRBJ2-2; possible D gene TRBD2, 5 bases. The germline V gene has CDR1 SQVTM and CDR2 ANQGSEA. The CDR3 contains 15 residues. V lost 7 bases, J lost 0 bases, and 15 bases lay in between. In DNA form, the CDR3 reads TGCAGCGCCCGGTCTCCCGGGGCGAACACCGGGGAGCTGTTTTTT. This codes for CSARSPGANTGELFF.

A single count supports this clone. The V gene is TRBV5-6, the J gene TRBJ1-5; D remains ambiguous. Per the germline V gene, CDR1 is SGHDT and CDR2 is YYEEEE. V shed 0 bases and J shed 0 bases, with 10 bases lying between them. The length of the CDR3 is 16 residues. CDR3 nucleotides: TGTGCCAGCAGCTTGGGACTGAAAAATAGCAATCAGCCCCAGCATTTT. Its translation: CASSLGLKNSNQPQHF.

J is TRBJ2-2 and V is TRBV15; the match to TRBD1 covers 11 bases. The CDR3 runs to 18 residues. The J segment lost 4 bases and the V segment lost 2 bases, leaving 9 bases of the junction unmatched. CDR1 is LNHNV, CDR2 YYDKDF, per germline (reference sequence). The CDR3 region is CATSRLTGQGVRTGELFF. The DNA of the CDR3 is TGTGCCACCAGCAGATTAACGGGACAGGGGGTTCGCACCGGGGAGCTGTTTTTT.

The gene calls are TRBV14 and TRBJ1-1; D gene unclear. CDR3 length equals 15 residues. Trimming removed 4 bases from V and 3 bases from J, with 15 bases in between. Germline lookup yields CDR1 SGHDN and CDR2 FVKESK. The CDR3 sequence is CASSLRTGLHTEAFF. DNA of the CDR3: TGTGCCAGCAGCCTTCGAACTGGACTCCACACTGAAGCTTTCTTT.

This chain uses TRBV5-4 with TRBJ2-1; 9 positions match TRBD2. V lost 3 bases to trimming and J lost 5 bases; unmatched junction nucleotides: 3. Germline values: CDR1 SGHNT, CDR2 YYREEE (reference sequence). CDR3 length: 14 amino acids. The CDR3 coding sequence is TGTGCCAGCAGCTCGCCTAGCGGGAACAATGAGCAGTTCTTC. Encoded protein: CASSSPSGNNEQFF.

The chain employs TRBV28 and TRBJ2-5; D assignment may be TRBD1 or TRBD2 (6 bases each). With 7 bases removed from V and 4 bases from J, the gap between germline ends came to 28 bases. CDR1 and CDR2 from the germline V gene are MDHEN and SYDVKM. The CDR3 loop spans 18 amino acids. The CDR3 protein is CASNLGGGAVWVGETQYF. The CDR3 DNA follows: TGTGCCAGCAATCTTGGGGGCGGGGCGGTTTGGGTAGGAGAGACCCAGTACTTC.

The rearrangement links TRBV28 to TRBJ1-2; weak D call: TRBD1 (5 bases). Germline V gene data show CDR1 as MDHEN and CDR2 as SYDVKM. Trimming shortened V by 4 bases and J by 7 bases, and 13 bases separated the two germline ends. The CDR3 runs 13 residues. CDR3 loop: CASSSGLYGGYTF. The CDR3 region has the DNA TGTGCCAGCAGTTCAGGGTTGTATGGTGGCTACACCTTC.

The gene calls are TRBV10-1 and TRBJ2-1, with unresolved D. The V end was cut by 0 bases, the J end by 9 bases, with 9 bases between. Per the germline V gene, CDR1 is WNHNN and CDR2 is SYGVQD (reference sequence). This CDR3 has 13 residues. CDR3 region: CASSESGKGEQFF. Here the CDR3 DNA reads TGCGCCAGCAGTGAGTCGGGTAAGGGTGAGCAGTTCTTC.

This chain links TRBV19 with TRBJ1-2; D is ambiguous. The CDR3 is 13 amino acids. Germline-derived CDR1 and CDR2 are LNHDA and SQIVND (reference sequence). Trimming removed 3 bases from V and 4 bases from J, with 9 bases in between. CDR3 sequence reads: CASSMVQFYGYTF. The CDR3 DNA reads as TGTGCCAGTAGTATGGTTCAGTTCTATGGCTACACCTTC.

J is TRBJ1-2 and V is TRBV4-2, with TRBD1 matching over 8 bases. Germline trimming cut 4 bases from V and 0 bases from J; bases unmatched to any gene: 13. Germline assignment: CDR1 LGHNA and CDR2 YNFKEQ. The CDR3 is made up of 18 amino acids. The CDR3 protein is CASSPSRDRYGTNYGYTF. CDR3 sequence (DNA): TGTGCCAGCAGCCCGTCCCGGGACAGGTACGGGACTAACTATGGCTACACCTTC.

The chain has TRBV9 and TRBJ2-5; 9 bases align to TRBD1. Germline V gene lookup returns CDR1 SGDLS and CDR2 YYNGEE. V was clipped by 7 bases and J by 10 bases; unmatched bases: 20. This CDR3 has 16 amino acids. CDR3: CASSPNSGTGPGIQYF. Here the CDR3 DNA reads TGTGCCAGCTCCCCCAACTCCGGGACAGGGCCTGGGATCCAGTACTTC.

The count of this clone is one. This rearrangement joins TRBV7-2 to TRBJ2-7; 8 positions match TRBD2. Per the germline V gene, CDR1 is SGHTA and CDR2 is FQGNSA. The CDR3 has 18 residues. Germline trimming cut 1 base from V and 0 bases from J; bases unmatched to any gene: 11. The CDR3 reads CASSLGLAIRGSSYEQYF. In DNA form, the CDR3 reads TGTGCCAGCAGCTTAGGACTAGCGATCCGAGGGAGCTCCTACGAGCAGTACTTC.

The rearrangement joins TRBV7-9 to TRBJ2-5; maybe TRBD1 (6 bases). Germline V gene data show CDR1 as SEHNR and CDR2 as FQNEAQ (reference sequence). The length of the CDR3 is 15 residues. Trimming cost V 3 bases and J 2 bases, with 13 bases left between them. The CDR3, as DNA: TGTGCCAGCAGCTTGCCCCCGAGGGGGCAAGAGACCCAGTACTTC. Protein sequence: CASSLPPRGQETQYF.

The V gene is TRBV5-4, the J gene TRBJ2-1; TRBD2 agrees at 9 bases. Germline-derived CDR1 and CDR2 are SGHNT and YYREEE (reference sequence). This CDR3 contains 15 residues. Trimming removed 0 bases from V and 10 bases from J; junction bases left unmatched: 8. CDR3: CASSLGSGSTGEQFF. DNA of the CDR3: TGTGCCAGCAGCTTGGGTAGCGGGAGCACAGGGGAGCAGTTCTTC.

This chain uses TRBV19 with TRBJ1-5; D is undetermined. The ends were cut back, 7 bases at V and 0 bases at J, with 13 bases in the middle. CDR1 and CDR2 (germline): LNHDA, SQIVND (reference sequence). The CDR3 length is 15 residues. CDR3 amino acids: CASTPFAYSNQPQHF. The DNA of the CDR3 is TGTGCCAGTACCCCTTTCGCCTATAGCAATCAGCCCCAGCATTTT.

This chain connects TRBV7-3 to TRBJ2-5, with D uncertain. Germline V gene data show CDR1 as SGHTA and CDR2 as FQGTGA. CDR3 length equals 15 residues. V was clipped by 2 bases and J by 4 bases, with 14 bases between them. The CDR3 bases are TGTGCCAGCAGCTTAGATCGCCGCCGTGGAGAGACCCAGTACTTC. This translates into CASSLDRRRGETQYF.

As concerns this clone: This may come from a read error, since a much larger clone is one base off. The chain uses TRBV6-1 and TRBJ1-5; a weak D match, TRBD1 (5 bases). Germline V gene lookup returns CDR1 MNHNS and CDR2 SASEGT. The CDR3 length is 14 residues. CDR3 sequence (DNA): TGTGCCAGCAATGAAGAGGCAGGGAATCAGCCCCAGCATTTT. Its protein product is CASNEEAGNQPQHF.

The J gene is TRBJ2-7, the V gene TRBV6-1; D gene uncertain. In germline, CDR1 is MNHNS, CDR2 SASEGT. Trimming took 3 bases from V and 1 from J, leaving 10 bases between them. This CDR3 region has 14 residues. CDR3 nucleotides: TGTGCCAGCAGTGATATAGGCAGGTCCTACGAGCAGTACTTC. This codes for CASSDIGRSYEQYF.

The chain employs TRBV9 and TRBJ2-3; a possible D gene is TRBD2 (5 bases). Germline CDR1 is SGDLS and CDR2 is YYNGEE. The CDR3 is 15 amino acids. Trimming shortened V by 4 bases and J by 3 bases, and 15 bases separated the two germline ends. CDR3: CASSSRGGRTDTQYF. The CDR3 DNA sequence: TGTGCCAGCAGCTCACGGGGTGGAAGGACAGATACGCAGTATTTT.

V and J are TRBV9 and TRBJ2-3, with a weak D call TRBD1 (6 bases). The CDR3 length is 15 residues. Between the trimmed V and J ends, which lost 3 bases and 1 base, there was a span of 12 bases. From germline, CDR1 is SGDLS and CDR2 YYNGEE. CDR3: CASSGQGIGTDTQYF. The CDR3, as DNA: TGTGCCAGCAGCGGGCAGGGGATTGGCACAGATACGCAGTATTTT. Supplemented by reference TRBV9 and TRBJ2-3, the full variable domain reads DSGVTQTPKHLITATGQRVTLRCSPRSGDLSVYWYQQSLDQGLQFLIQYYNGEERAKGNILERFSAQQFPDLHSELNLSSLELGDSALYFCASSGQGIGTDTQYFGPGTRLTVL.

This clone was seen only once. This chain joins TRBV29-1 and TRBJ2-2; the D gene is possibly TRBD1 (7 bases). The CDR3 is 14 amino acids. V was clipped by 4 bases and J by 3 bases, with 12 bases between them. Germline CDR1 reads SQVTM; CDR2 reads ANQGSEA. CDR3 sequence (DNA): TGCAGCGTTGGGGGCAGGGGGGACACCGGGGAGCTGTTTTTT. Translating it yields CSVGGRGDTGELFF.